This T cell receptor beta chain is from a study of molecular identifiers for immune sequencing clone quantification. Remarks on this clonotype: Antigen: not known. A much larger clone differs by one base, so this may be a read error.

Isolation of naive CD8 T cells was achieved by sorting on a CD8+CD4-CCR7+CD45RA+ phenotype. General observations from the study: Clones that had above 20 RNA copies took up over 97% of effector molecules but under 1% in naive cells.

Using its own MiXCR run on the PCR reads, TCRdb lists one record per CDR3 protein. The sample includes 88,000 or so distinct CDR3 sequences, around a fifth of them seen just once. This CDR3 contains 14 residues. Germline values: CDR1 LNHDA, CDR2 SQIVND (reference sequence). Sequencing was carried out using naive CD8+ T cells from blood, with Jurkat cell RNA spiked in. Regarding subset: FACS-sorted CD8+CD4-CCR7+CD45RA+ naive T cells. The TCR originated in a human donor in good health. Some libraries in this study had Jurkat cell RNA spiked in. The chain recombines TRBV19 with TRBJ2-2; no definite D call. The CDR3 DNA sequence: TGTGCCACTAGTATCGGACGGAACACCGGGGAGCTGTTTTTT. This gives the protein CATSIGRNTGELFF.